The table lists the clone carrying this T cell receptor beta chain with many counts. This sample is part of a study of T cells in Graves' hyperthyroidism and ophthalmopathy. This CDR3 region has 17 residues. The germline CDR1 and CDR2 sequences are SEHNR and FQNEAQ (reference sequence). Losses at the gene ends were 5 bases for V and 7 bases for J; bases not matched to a gene: 14. From RNA transcripts, TCR beta CDR3 regions were amplified. The HTBI primer set was used in a first-round RT-PCR of the TCR CDR3. From the multiplex PCR reads, TCRdb called clonotypes with MiXCR, one entry per CDR3 protein. The data show 500,000 to 750,000 distinct CDR3 sequences, just over 45% seen once.

The J gene is TRBJ2-7, the V gene TRBV7-9, with TRBD2 matching 13 bases. Material for sequencing was peripheral blood or thyroid tissue (not recorded which). The sequence was collected from a woman younger than 30 with Graves' hyperthyroidism. CDR3 in DNA: TGTGCCAGCAGCAACCGGTTGACTAGCGGGAGGAGCGCAGAGCAGTACTTC. Translated: CASSNRLTSGRSAEQYF.